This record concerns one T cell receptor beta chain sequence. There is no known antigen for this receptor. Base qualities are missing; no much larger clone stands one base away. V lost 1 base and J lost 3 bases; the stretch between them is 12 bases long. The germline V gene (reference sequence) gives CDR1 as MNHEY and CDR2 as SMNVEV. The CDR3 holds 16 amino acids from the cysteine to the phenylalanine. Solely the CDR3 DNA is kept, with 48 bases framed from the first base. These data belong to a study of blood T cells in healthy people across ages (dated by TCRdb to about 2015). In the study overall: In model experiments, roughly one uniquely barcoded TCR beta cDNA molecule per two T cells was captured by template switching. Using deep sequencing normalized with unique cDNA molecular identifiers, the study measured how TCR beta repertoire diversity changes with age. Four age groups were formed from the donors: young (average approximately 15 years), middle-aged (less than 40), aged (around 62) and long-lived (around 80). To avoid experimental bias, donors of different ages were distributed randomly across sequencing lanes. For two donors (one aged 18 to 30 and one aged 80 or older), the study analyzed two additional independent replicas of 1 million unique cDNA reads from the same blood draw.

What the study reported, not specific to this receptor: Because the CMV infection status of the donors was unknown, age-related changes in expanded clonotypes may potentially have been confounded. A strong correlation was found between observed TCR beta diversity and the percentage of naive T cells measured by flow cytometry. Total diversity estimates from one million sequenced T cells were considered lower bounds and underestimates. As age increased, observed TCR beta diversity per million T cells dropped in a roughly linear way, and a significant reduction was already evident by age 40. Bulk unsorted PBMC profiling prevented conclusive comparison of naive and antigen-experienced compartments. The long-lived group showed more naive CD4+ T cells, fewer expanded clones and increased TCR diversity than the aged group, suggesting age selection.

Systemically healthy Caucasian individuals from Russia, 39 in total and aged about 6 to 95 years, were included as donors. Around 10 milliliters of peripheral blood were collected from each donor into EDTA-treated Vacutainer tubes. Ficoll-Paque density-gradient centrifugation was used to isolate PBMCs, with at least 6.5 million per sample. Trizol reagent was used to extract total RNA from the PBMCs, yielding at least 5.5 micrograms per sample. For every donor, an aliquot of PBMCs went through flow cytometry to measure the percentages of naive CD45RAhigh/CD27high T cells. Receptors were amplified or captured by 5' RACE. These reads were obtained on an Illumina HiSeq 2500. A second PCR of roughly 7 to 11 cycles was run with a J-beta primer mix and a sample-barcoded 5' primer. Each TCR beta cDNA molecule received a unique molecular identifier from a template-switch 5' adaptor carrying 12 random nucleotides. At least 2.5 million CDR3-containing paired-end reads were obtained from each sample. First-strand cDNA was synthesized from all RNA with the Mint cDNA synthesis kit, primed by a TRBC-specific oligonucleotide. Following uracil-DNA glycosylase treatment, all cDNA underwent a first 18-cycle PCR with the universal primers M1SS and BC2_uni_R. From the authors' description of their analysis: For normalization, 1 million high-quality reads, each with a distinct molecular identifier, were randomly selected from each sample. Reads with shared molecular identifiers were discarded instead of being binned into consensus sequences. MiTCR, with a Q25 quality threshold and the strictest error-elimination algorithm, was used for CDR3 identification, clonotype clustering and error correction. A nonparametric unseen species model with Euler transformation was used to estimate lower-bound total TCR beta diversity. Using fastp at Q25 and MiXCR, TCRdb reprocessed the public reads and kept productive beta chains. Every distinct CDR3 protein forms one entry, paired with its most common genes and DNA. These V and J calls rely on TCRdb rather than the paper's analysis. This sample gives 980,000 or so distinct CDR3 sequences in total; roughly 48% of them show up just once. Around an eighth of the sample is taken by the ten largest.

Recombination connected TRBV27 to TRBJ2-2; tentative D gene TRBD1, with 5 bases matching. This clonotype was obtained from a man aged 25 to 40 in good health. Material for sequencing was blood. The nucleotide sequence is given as TGTGCCAGCAGTTTATGTGTGGGGCATGACACCGGGGAGCTGTTTTTT. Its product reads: CASSLCVGHDTGELFF.